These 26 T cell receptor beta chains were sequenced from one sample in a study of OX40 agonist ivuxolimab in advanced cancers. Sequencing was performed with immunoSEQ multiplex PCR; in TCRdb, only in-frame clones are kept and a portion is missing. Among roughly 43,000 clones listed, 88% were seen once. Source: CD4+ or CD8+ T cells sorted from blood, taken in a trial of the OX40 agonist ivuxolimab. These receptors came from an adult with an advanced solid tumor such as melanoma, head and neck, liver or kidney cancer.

DNA of the CDR3: TGCGCCAGCAAGGACATCTACACTGAAGCTTTCTTT. Its translation is CASKDIYTEAFF. The chain joins TRBV5-1 to TRBJ1-1, with TRBD1 as a possible D gene (5 bases). The CDR3 has 12 residues. Germline V gene sequence: CDR1 SGHRS, CDR2 YFSETQ. V was clipped by 6 bases and J by 3 bases, with 9 bases between them.

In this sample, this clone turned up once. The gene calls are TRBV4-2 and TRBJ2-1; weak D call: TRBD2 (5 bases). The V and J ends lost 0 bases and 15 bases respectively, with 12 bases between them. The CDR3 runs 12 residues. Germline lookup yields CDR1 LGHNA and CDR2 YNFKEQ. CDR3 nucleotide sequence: TGTGCCAGCAGCCAAGAGGGAGTTTTGCTGTTCTTC. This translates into CASSQEGVLLFF.

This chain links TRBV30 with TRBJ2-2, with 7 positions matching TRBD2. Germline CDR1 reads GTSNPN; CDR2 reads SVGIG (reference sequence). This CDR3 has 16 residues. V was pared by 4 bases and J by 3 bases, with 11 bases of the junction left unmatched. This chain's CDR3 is CAWNRGASGYTGELFF. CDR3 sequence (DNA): TGTGCCTGGAATCGAGGGGCTAGCGGTTACACCGGGGAGCTGTTTTTT.

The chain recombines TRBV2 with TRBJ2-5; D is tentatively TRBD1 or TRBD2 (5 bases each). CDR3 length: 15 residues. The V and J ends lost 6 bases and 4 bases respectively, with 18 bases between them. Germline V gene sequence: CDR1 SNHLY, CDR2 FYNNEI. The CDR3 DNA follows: TGTGCCAGCAGGAGGGGTGACTACGAGAGAGAGACCCAGTACTTC. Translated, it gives CASRRGDYERETQYF.

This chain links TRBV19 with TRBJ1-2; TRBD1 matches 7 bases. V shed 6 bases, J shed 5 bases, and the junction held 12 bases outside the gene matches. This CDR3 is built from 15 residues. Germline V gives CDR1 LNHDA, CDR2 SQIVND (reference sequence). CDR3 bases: TGTGCCAGTAGCAAAGACCACAGGGGTGGTTATGGCTACACCTTC. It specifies CASSKDHRGGYGYTF.

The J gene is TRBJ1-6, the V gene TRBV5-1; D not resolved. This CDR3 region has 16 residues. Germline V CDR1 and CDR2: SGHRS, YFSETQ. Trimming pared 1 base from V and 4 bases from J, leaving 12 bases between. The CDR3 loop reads CASSLHPATYNSPLHF. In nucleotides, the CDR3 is TGCGCCAGCAGCTTGCATCCGGCGACTTATAATTCACCCCTCCACTTT.

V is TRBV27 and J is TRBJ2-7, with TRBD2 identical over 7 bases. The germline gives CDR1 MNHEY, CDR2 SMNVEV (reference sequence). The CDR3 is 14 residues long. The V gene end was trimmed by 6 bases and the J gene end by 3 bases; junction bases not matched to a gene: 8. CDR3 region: CASSPSREGYEQYF. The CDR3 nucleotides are TGTGCCAGCAGCCCCTCCAGGGAGGGCTACGAGCAGTACTTC.

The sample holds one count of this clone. The CDR3 region is CASSFSGGSTGEQFF. CDR3 nucleotide sequence: TGTGCCAGCAGTTTCAGCGGGGGGTCCACCGGTGAGCAGTTCTTC. The J gene is TRBJ2-1, the V gene TRBV7-2; TRBD2 aligns across 9 bases. The V and J ends lost 6 bases and 9 bases, in that order; junction bases with no gene match: 12. The V gene's germline CDR1 is SGHTA and CDR2 FQGNSA. The CDR3 sequence is 15 residues long.

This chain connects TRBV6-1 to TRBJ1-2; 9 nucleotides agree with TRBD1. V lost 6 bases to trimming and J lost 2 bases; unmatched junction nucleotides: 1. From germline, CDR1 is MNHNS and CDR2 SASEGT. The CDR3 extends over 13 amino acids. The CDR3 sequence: CASRGTGNYGYTF. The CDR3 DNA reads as TGTGCCAGCAGGGGGACAGGGAACTATGGCTACACCTTC.

The CDR3 reads CASSLSGTSGGYEQFF. The DNA of the CDR3 is TGTGCCAGCAGTTTATCCGGGACTAGCGGGGGGTATGAGCAGTTCTTC. This sequence joins TRBV28 and TRBJ2-1, with TRBD2 matching over 15 bases. V shed 1 base, J shed 8 bases, and the junction held 3 bases outside the gene matches. This CDR3 is built from 16 residues. CDR1 and CDR2 from the germline V gene are MDHEN and SYDVKM.

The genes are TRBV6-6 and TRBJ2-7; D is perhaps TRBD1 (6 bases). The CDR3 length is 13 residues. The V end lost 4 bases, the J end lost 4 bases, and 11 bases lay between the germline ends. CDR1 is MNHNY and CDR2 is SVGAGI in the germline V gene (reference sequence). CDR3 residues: CASSSEQGYEQYF. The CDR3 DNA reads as TGTGCCAGCAGTTCCGAACAGGGTTACGAGCAGTACTTC.

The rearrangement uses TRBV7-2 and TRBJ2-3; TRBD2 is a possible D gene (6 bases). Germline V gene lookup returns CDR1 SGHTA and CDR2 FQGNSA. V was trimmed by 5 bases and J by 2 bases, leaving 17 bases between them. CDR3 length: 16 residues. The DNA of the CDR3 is TGTGCCAGCAGCCCGCCGGGACTCCCAATCACAGATACGCAGTATTTT. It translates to CASSPPGLPITDTQYF.

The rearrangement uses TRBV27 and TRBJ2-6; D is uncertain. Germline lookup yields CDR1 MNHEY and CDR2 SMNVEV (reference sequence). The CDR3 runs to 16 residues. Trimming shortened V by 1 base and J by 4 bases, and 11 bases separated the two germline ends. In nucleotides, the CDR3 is TGTGCCAGCAGTTTATATCAGTCAGCGGGGGCCAACGTCCTGACTTTC. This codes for CASSLYQSAGANVLTF.

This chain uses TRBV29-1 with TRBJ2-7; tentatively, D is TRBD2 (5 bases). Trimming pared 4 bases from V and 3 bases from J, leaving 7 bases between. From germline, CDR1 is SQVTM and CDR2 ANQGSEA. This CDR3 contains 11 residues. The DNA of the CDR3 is TGCAGCGTTGTCACTAGCTACGAGCAGTACTTC. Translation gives CSVVTSYEQYF.

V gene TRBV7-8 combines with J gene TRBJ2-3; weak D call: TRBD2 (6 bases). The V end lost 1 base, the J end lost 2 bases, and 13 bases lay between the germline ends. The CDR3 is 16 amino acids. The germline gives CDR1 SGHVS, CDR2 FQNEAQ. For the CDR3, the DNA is TGTGCCAGCAGCTTAGATATCGGCGGGGACACAGATACGCAGTATTTT. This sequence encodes CASSLDIGGDTDTQYF.

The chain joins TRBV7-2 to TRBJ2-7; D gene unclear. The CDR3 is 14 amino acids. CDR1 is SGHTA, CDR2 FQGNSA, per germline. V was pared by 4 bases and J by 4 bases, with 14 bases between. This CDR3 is CASSSTSVAYEQYF. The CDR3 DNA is TGTGCCAGCAGCTCCACGTCGGTCGCTTACGAGCAGTACTTC. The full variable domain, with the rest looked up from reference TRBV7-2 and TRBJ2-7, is GAGVSQSPSNKVTEKGKDVELRCDPISGHTALYWYRQSLGQGLEFLIYFQGNSAPDKSGLPSDRFSAERTGGSVSTLTIQRTQQEDSAVYLCASSSTSVAYEQYFGPGTRLTVT.

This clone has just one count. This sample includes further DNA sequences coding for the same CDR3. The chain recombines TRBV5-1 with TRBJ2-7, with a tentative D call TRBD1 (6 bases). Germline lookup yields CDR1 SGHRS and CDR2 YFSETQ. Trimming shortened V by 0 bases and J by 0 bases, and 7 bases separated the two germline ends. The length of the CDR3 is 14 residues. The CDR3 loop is CASSLGTVSYEQYF. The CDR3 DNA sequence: TGCGCCAGCAGCTTGGGGACAGTCTCCTACGAGCAGTACTTC.

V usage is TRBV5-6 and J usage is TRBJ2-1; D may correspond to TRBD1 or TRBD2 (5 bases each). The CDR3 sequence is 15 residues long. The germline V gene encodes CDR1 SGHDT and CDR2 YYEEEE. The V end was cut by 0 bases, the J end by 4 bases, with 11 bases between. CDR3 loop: CASSLVSGPYNEQFF. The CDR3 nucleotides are TGTGCCAGCAGCTTGGTTTCGGGACCGTACAATGAGCAGTTCTTC.

The CDR3 sequence is CATQNTGELFF. The CDR3 DNA reads TGTGCCACACAGAACACCGGGGAGCTGTTTTTT. V usage is TRBV6-5 and J usage is TRBJ2-2, with unresolved D. The CDR3 spans 11 residues. The germline V gene encodes CDR1 MNHEY and CDR2 SVGAGI. V was cut by 10 bases and J by 1 base, with 4 bases left in between.

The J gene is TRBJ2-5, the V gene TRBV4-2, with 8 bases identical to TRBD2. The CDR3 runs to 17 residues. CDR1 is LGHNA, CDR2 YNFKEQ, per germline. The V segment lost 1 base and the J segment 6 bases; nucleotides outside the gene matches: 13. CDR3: CASSQVELGRAWKTQYF. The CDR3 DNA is TGTGCCAGCAGCCAAGTCGAACTCGGGAGGGCGTGGAAGACCCAGTACTTC.

CDR3 amino acids: CASSLNSRTEAFF. DNA of the CDR3: TGTGCCAGCAGCTTAAATAGTAGGACTGAAGCTTTCTTT. J is TRBJ1-1 and V is TRBV7-3, with unresolved D. Trimming shortened V by 1 base and J by 5 bases, and 8 bases separated the two germline ends. Per the germline V gene, CDR1 is SGHTA and CDR2 is FQGTGA. The CDR3 runs to 13 residues.

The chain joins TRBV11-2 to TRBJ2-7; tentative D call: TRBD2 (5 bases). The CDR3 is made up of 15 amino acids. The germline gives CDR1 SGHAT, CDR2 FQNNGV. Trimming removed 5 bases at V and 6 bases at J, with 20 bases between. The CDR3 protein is CASSAPGVVGLEQYF. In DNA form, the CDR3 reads TGTGCCAGCAGCGCCCCCGGGGTGGTCGGCCTCGAGCAGTACTTC.

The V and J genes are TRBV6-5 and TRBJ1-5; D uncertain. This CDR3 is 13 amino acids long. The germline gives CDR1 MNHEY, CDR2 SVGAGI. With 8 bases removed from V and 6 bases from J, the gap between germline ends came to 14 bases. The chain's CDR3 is CASSATVGQPQHF. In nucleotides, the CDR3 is TGTGCCAGCTCTGCGACGGTCGGTCAGCCCCAGCATTTT.

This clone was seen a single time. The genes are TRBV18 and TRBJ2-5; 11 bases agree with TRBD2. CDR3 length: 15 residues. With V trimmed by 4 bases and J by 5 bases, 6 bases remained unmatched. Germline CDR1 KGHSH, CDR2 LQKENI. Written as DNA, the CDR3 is TGTGCCAGCTCACAGGGGACTAGCGGACCGGAGACCCAGTACTTC. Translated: CASSQGTSGPETQYF.

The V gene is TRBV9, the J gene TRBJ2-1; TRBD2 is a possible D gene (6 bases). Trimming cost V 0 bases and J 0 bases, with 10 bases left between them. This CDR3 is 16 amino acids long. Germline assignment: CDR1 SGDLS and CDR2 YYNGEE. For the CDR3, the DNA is TGTGCCAGCAGCGTAGTTGAGGGAGGCTCCTACAATGAGCAGTTCTTC. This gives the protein CASSVVEGGSYNEQFF.

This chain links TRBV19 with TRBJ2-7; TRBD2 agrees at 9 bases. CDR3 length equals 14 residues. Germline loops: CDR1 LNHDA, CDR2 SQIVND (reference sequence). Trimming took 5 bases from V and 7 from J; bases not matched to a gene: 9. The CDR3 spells CASSSVAGVREQYF. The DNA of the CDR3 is TGTGCCAGTAGTTCGGTAGCGGGAGTTCGGGAGCAGTACTTC.